The clone carrying this TCR beta chain was detected a few times. Its cognate antigen is unknown. This sample is part of a study of human T cells and chemical hapten exposure. Regarding time point: patch test 2, 6 weeks after DPC sensitization. The treatment here: therapeutic diphenylcyclopropenone sensitization with weekly scalp DPC. General study points: More PT1 expanded TCRs went with higher patch test scores.

Via MiXCR, TCRdb re-called the RACE reads, giving one row per CDR3 protein. Among about 110,000 distinct CDR3 sequences, about a tenth were seen once, and the ten largest hold about 3.4%. The CDR3 is 12 amino acids. V dropped 5 bases and J dropped 6 bases, with 10 bases sitting between them. In germline, CDR1 is DFQATT, CDR2 SNEGSKA (reference sequence). The receptor was isolated from a woman in her thirties or forties with alopecia areata. Some clones in this sample may be carry-over from other donors' samples. The specimen comprised whole blood, sampled in connection with sensitization to the hapten diphenylcyclopropenone (DPC). The V call is TRBV20-1, the J call TRBJ2-2; D gene uncertain. The CDR3 sequence is CSARQWAGELFF. In DNA, the CDR3 is TGCAGTGCTCGCCAGTGGGCCGGGGAGCTGTTTTTT.